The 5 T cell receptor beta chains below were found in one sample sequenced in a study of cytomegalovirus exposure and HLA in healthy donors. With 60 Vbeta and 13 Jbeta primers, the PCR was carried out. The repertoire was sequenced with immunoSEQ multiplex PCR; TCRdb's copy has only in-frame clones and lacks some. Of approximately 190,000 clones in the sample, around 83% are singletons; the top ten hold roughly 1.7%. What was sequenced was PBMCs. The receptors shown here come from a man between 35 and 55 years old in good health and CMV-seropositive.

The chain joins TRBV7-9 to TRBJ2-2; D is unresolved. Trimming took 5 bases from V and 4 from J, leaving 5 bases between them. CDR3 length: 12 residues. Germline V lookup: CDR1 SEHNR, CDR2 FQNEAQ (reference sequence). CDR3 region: CASSISTGELFF. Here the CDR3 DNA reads TGTGCCAGCAGCATCAGCACCGGGGAGCTGTTTTTT.

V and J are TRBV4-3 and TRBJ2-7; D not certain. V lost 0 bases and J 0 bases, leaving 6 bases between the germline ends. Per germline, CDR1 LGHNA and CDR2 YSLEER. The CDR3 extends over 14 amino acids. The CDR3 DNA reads TGCGCCAGCAGCCAAGATGCAGTCTCCTACGAGCAGTACTTC. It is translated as CASSQDAVSYEQYF.

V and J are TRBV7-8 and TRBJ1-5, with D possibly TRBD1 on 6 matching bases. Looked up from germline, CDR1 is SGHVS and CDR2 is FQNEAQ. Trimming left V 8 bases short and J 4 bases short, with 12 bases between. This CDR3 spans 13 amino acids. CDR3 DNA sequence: TGTGCCAGCGAGACTACAGGGAATCAGCCCCAGCATTTT. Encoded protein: CASETTGNQPQHF. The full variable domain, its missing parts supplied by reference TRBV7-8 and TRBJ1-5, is GAGVSQSPRYKVAKRGQDVALRCDPISGHVSLFWYQQALGQGPEFLTYFQNEAQLDKSGLPSDRFFAERPEGSVSTLKIQRTQQEDSAVYLCASETTGNQPQHFGDGTRLSIL.

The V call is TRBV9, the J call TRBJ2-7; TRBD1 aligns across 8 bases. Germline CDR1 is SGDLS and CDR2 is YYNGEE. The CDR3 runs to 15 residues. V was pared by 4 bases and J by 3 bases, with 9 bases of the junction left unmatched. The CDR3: CASSPRGQGLYEQYF. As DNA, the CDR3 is TGTGCCAGCAGCCCCCGCGGACAGGGCCTCTACGAGCAGTACTTC. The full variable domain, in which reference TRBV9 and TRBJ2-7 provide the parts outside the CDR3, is DSGVTQTPKHLITATGQRVTLRCSPRSGDLSVYWYQQSLDQGLQFLIQYYNGEERAKGNILERFSAQQFPDLHSELNLSSLELGDSALYFCASSPRGQGLYEQYFGPGTRLTVT.

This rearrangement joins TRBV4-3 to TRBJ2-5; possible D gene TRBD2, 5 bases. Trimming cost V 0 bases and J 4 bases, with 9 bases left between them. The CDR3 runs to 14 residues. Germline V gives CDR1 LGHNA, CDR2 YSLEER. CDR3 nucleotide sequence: TGCGCCAGCAGCCAAGACCGGGGAAGAGAGACCCAGTACTTC. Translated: CASSQDRGRETQYF.